One and the same sample provided the 8 T cell receptor beta chains below, sequenced in a study of blood T cell repertoires in COVID-19. Data came from immunoSEQ multiplex PCR; TCRdb stores just in-frame clones and leaves some out. The data contain a few hundred thousand clones, over 75% of them seen just once; the ten biggest clones take up under 5%. Sequencing used peripheral blood. These receptors all come from a woman between 45 and 65 years old with active or convalescent COVID-19.

CDR3 sequence reads: CASSPPGVRNTEAFF. The CDR3, as DNA: TGTGCCAGCAGTCCCCCAGGGGTGAGGAACACTGAAGCTTTCTTT. The V call is TRBV27, the J call TRBJ1-1; the D gene is possibly TRBD1 (6 bases). This CDR3 has 15 amino acids. The V gene lost 5 bases and the J gene lost 1 base, with 14 bases spanning the gap. Germline V CDR1 and CDR2: MNHEY, SMNVEV (reference sequence).

The chain employs TRBV28 and TRBJ2-2, with D unclear. Germline CDR1 MDHEN, CDR2 SYDVKM. CDR3 length: 15 amino acids. The V and J ends lost 6 bases and 1 base respectively, with 12 bases between them. The CDR3 protein is CASRAVLLNTGELFF. The CDR3 coding sequence is TGTGCCAGCAGGGCCGTCCTTCTGAACACCGGGGAGCTGTTTTTT.

The chain links TRBV6-4 to TRBJ2-1; 12 bases are a match to TRBD1. J gave up 6 bases and V 6 bases, and 9 bases lay outside the gene matches. There are 16 residues in the CDR3. Germline V gene lookup returns CDR1 MRHNA and CDR2 SNTAGT. This CDR3 reads CASRLEGQGAFNEQFF. The CDR3 DNA sequence: TGTGCCAGCAGACTCGAGGGACAGGGGGCCTTCAATGAGCAGTTCTTC.

This clone has a handful of counts. For the CDR3, the DNA is TGTGCCAGCAGAGGAGGCTCTGGAAACACCATATATTTT. Residues: CASRGGSGNTIYF. The chain employs TRBV9 and TRBJ1-3; unclear D gene. This CDR3 has 13 residues. Germline CDR1 reads SGDLS; CDR2 reads YYNGEE. The germline V and J ends were trimmed by 5 bases and 0 bases, with 6 bases remaining between them.

The genes are TRBV30 and TRBJ2-7; TRBD2 matches 11 bases. The CDR3 covers 14 residues. The J segment lost 6 bases and the V segment lost 2 bases, leaving 6 bases of the junction unmatched. The germline CDR1 and CDR2 sequences are GTSNPN and SVGIG (reference sequence). CDR3 DNA: TGTGCCTGGAGTAGACTAGCGGGACCAAGCGAGCAGTACTTC. Translated, it gives CAWSRLAGPSEQYF.

The DNA of the CDR3 is TGTGCCTGGAGTGTCGGGGACAACTACGAGCAGTACTTC. Translating it yields CAWSVGDNYEQYF. The chain carries TRBV30 and TRBJ2-7; D possibly corresponds to TRBD1 (6 bases). Germline-derived CDR1 and CDR2 are GTSNPN and SVGIG (reference sequence). The CDR3 consists of 13 residues. Trimming left V 0 bases short and J 3 bases short, with 9 bases between.

The chain couples TRBV9 to TRBJ1-2; a weak D match, TRBD1 (5 bases). V was shortened by 3 bases and J by 4 bases, with 10 bases between the two germline ends. Per the germline V gene, CDR1 is SGDLS and CDR2 is YYNGEE. CDR3 length: 13 residues. CDR3 nucleotides: TGTGCCAGCAGCGCGGGGGTCCTCTATGGCTACACCTTC. Translation gives CASSAGVLYGYTF.

J is TRBJ1-2 and V is TRBV4-3, with 7 bases that match TRBD1. The CDR3 runs 16 residues. Germline CDR1 LGHNA, CDR2 YSLEER. The V gene end was trimmed by 1 base and the J gene end by 7 bases; junction bases not matched to a gene: 12. CDR3 coding DNA: TGCGCCAGCAGCCAAGTCCCACAGGGGCCATCGGGTGGCTACACCTTC. Its translation: CASSQVPQGPSGGYTF.